This T cell receptor (beta chain) derives from a study of blood T cells in healthy people across ages. Notes on the study in general: Roughly linearly, TCR beta diversity per million T cells fell as age increased.

A second PCR of 7 to 11 cycles used a sample-barcoded 5' primer and a J-beta primer mix. TCRdb reprocessed the 5' RACE reads via MiXCR and lists one record per CDR3 protein. The sample lists about 570,000 distinct CDR3 sequences, 27% occurring once. This CDR3 spans 14 amino acids. Germline CDR1 reads SNHLY; CDR2 reads FYNNEI. Trimming removed 3 bases from V and 2 bases from J, with 10 bases in between. PBMCs numbering at least 7 million were isolated per sample. A note on this clonotype: The antigen is undetermined.

The sequencing input was blood. The chain uses TRBV2 and TRBJ2-5, with a possible D match to TRBD2 (5 bases). The clonotype originates from a woman in her 70s in good health. Here the CDR3 DNA reads TGTGCCAGCAGTGATTCGCGGGTTCAAGAGACCCAGTACTTC. Protein: CASSDSRVQETQYF.